This entry lists 14 T cell receptor beta chains sequenced from one sample in a study of T cells in Graves' hyperthyroidism and ophthalmopathy (dated by TCRdb to between 2019 and 2020). Libraries were made using multiplex PCR. Data came from an Illumina HiSeq 2000. TCR beta CDR3 regions were amplified from RNA transcripts. The TCR CDR3 was subjected to a first round of RT-PCR using the HTBI primer set and the Qiagen OneStep RT-PCR kit. Clones were called with MiXCR by TCRdb after fastp trimmed the public reads at Q25, and only in-frame beta chains were retained. Rows are unified per CDR3 protein, each entry keeping the most common DNA and genes. Counted in this sample were fewer than 650,000 distinct CDR3 sequences; roughly 14% of them appeared once. About 5.8% of the sample is taken by the ten largest. Sequenced sample: blood. The source of these receptors is a woman younger than 45 with Graves' hyperthyroidism that later progressed to Graves' ophthalmopathy.

The chain employs TRBV14 and TRBJ2-7, with TRBD2 as a possible D gene (6 bases). Trimming pared 4 bases from V and 8 bases from J, leaving 15 bases between. Germline values: CDR1 SGHDN, CDR2 FVKESK. CDR3 length: 13 residues. CDR3 DNA: TGTGCCAGCAGCCGATCACCGGGACTCCAGCAGTACTTC. As protein: CASSRSPGLQQYF. Full variable domain (remainder filled in from reference TRBV14 and TRBJ2-7): EAGVTQFPSHSVIEKGQTVTLRCDPISGHDNLYWYRRVMGKEIKFLLHFVKESKQDESGMPNNRFLAERTGGTYSTLKVQPAELEDSGVYFCASSRSPGLQQYFGPGTRLTVT.

This clonotype appeared many times. The chain recombines TRBV27 with TRBJ2-1, with no clear D. The CDR3 runs to 13 residues. Germline CDR1 MNHEY, CDR2 SMNVEV (reference sequence). V shed 4 bases and J shed 10 bases, with 14 bases lying between them. The CDR3 loop is CASSSFGRVEQFF. CDR3 nucleotides: TGTGCCAGCAGTTCCTTCGGTCGTGTCGAGCAGTTCTTC.

The chain uses TRBV7-2 and TRBJ2-1; D remains unclear. V was shortened by 1 base and J by 15 bases, with 16 bases between the two germline ends. This CDR3 comprises 13 residues. CDR1 SGHTA and CDR2 FQGNSA come from the germline V gene. The CDR3 coding sequence is TGTGCCAGCAGCTTAGATGTGGCTCTAAAGGGGTTCTTC. It yields the protein CASSLDVALKGFF.

This clonotype appeared a few times. This sequence joins TRBV6-2 or TRBV6-3 and TRBJ2-1; TRBD2 aligns across 7 bases. The CDR3 extends over 14 amino acids. V was pared by 6 bases and J by 7 bases, with 9 bases of the junction left unmatched. Germline V lookup: CDR1 MNHEY, CDR2 SVGEGT. This chain's CDR3 is CASSLRTSRNEQFF. The CDR3 DNA sequence: TGTGCCAGCAGCCTAAGGACTAGTAGAAATGAGCAGTTCTTC.

The chain joins TRBV3-1 to TRBJ1-6; D call uncertain. This CDR3 has 15 residues. V lost 5 bases, J lost 7 bases, and 15 bases lay in between. CDR1 and CDR2 (germline): LGHDT, YNNKEL (reference sequence). The CDR3: CASSSPPGGNSPLHF. CDR3 sequence (DNA): TGTGCCAGCAGCTCCCCGCCAGGCGGAAATTCACCCCTCCACTTT.

This chain connects TRBV3-1 to TRBJ2-2; weak D call: TRBD2 (6 bases). In germline, CDR1 is LGHDT, CDR2 YNNKEL (reference sequence). The V end lost 0 bases, the J end lost 4 bases, and 12 bases lay between the germline ends. CDR3 length: 16 residues. As DNA, the CDR3 is TGTGCCAGCAGCCAAGAATTACTAGCAGTCACCGGGGAGCTGTTTTTT. Protein: CASSQELLAVTGELFF.

This clonotype was detected ten times or more. The chain couples TRBV28 to TRBJ2-6, with 7 bases matching TRBD1. Germline CDR1 MDHEN, CDR2 SYDVKM. The CDR3 spans 18 residues. The V segment lost 1 base and the J segment 0 bases; nucleotides outside the gene matches: 6. DNA for the CDR3: TGTGCCAGCAGTTTATCCCGGGACAGCCTCTCTGGGGCCAACGTCCTGACTTTC. This translates into CASSLSRDSLSGANVLTF.

With regard to this clonotype: A much larger clone lies a single base off, so this may be a read error. The J gene is TRBJ1-1, the V gene TRBV6-1; no definite D call. The CDR3 is 14 residues long. Germline V gene sequence: CDR1 MNHNS, CDR2 SASEGT. CDR3 DNA sequence: TGTGCCAGCACTCTCAGCAACATGAACACTGAAACTTTCTTT. It yields the protein CASTLSNMNTETFF.

In this sample, this clonotype turned up a few times. The V gene is TRBV6-2 or TRBV6-3, the J gene TRBJ1-4; D gene unclear. CDR1 and CDR2 from the germline V gene are MNHEY and SVGEGT. The length of the CDR3 is 18 residues. Deletions cut 0 bases from V and 3 bases from J, with 17 bases between. CDR3 DNA sequence: TGTGCCAGCAGTTACTCGAGGGCAATTCGGGCCCCTAATGAAAAACTGTTTTTT. Protein: CASSYSRAIRAPNEKLFF.

This clonotype was recorded a few times. This chain uses TRBV7-2 with TRBJ2-2; TRBD2 matches at 7 bases. CDR3 length: 14 amino acids. CDR1 and CDR2 from the germline V gene are SGHTA and FQGNSA. J gave up 3 bases and V 4 bases, and 2 bases lay outside the gene matches. CDR3 sequence (DNA): TGTGCCAGCAGCTGGGGGGGGGACACCGGGGAGCTGTTTTTT. It translates to CASSWGGDTGELFF.

There are a few counts of this clonotype. The V and J genes are TRBV7-9 and TRBJ2-3, with 12 bases that match TRBD2. The CDR3 spans 16 residues. The ends lost 2 bases at V and 3 bases at J; junction bases unmatched: 3. Looked up from germline, CDR1 is SEHNR and CDR2 is FQNEAQ (reference sequence). DNA of the CDR3: TGTGCCAGCAGCTTAAACCTAGCGGGAGGGACAGATACGCAGTATTTT. Translation: CASSLNLAGGTDTQYF. The complete variable domain, with remaining parts taken from reference TRBV7-9 and TRBJ2-3, reads DTGVSQNPRHKITKRGQNVTFRCDPISEHNRLYWYRQTLGQGPEFLTYFQNEAQLEKSRLLSDRFSAERPKGSFSTLEIQRTEQGDSAMYLCASSLNLAGGTDTQYFGPGTRLTVL.

This clonotype was found many times. The DNA of the CDR3 is TGTGCCAGCAGTCCTGTGTCTGGGGGCAATCAGCCCCAGCATTTT. Its protein product is CASSPVSGGNQPQHF. This sequence joins TRBV12-3 or TRBV12-4 and TRBJ1-5, with unresolved D. V was clipped by 5 bases and J by 2 bases, with 13 bases between them. There are 15 residues in the CDR3.

This clonotype was recorded a few times. V usage is TRBV7-9 and J usage is TRBJ2-1, with a possible D match to TRBD2 (6 bases). Germline lookup yields CDR1 SEHNR and CDR2 FQNEAQ (reference sequence). The CDR3 runs to 17 residues. Trimming stripped 7 bases from V and 7 bases from J, with 26 bases between. The CDR3 protein is CASTTSLPGLGRNEQFF. DNA for the CDR3: TGTGCCAGCACCACCTCGCTCCCGGGACTCGGGCGGAATGAGCAGTTCTTC.

The chain links TRBV7-9 to TRBJ2-1, with D hard to call. The V and J ends lost 5 bases and 6 bases respectively, with 11 bases between them. The CDR3 sequence is 13 residues long. Germline loops: CDR1 SEHNR, CDR2 FQNEAQ (reference sequence). CDR3 DNA: TGTGCCAGCAGCCAGGACCGCATCAATGAGCAGTTCTTC. Its translation: CASSQDRINEQFF.